The clone carrying this TCR beta chain was counted a single time. The record originates from a study of blood T cell repertoires in COVID-19. Study details: The United States, Italy and Spain provided the acute and convalescent COVID-19 samples. PBMCs, B-cell-depleted T cells, or T cells were the source of the cDNA or gDNA that made up the material.

In the original processing: Researchers report that nucleated cell counts were estimated from reference gene primer amplification. This table comes from immunoSEQ multiplex PCR, and its TCRdb copy is limited to in-frame clones, with some not included. V and J calls and clone size are those listed in that table; D and trimming were worked out from the DNA. The table records some 70,000 clones, roughly 90% of them present only once. The germline gives CDR1 MNHEY, CDR2 SMNVEV (reference sequence). The CDR3 sequence is 14 residues long. V gave up 2 bases and J gave up 4 bases; unmatched junction bases: 0.

This TCR derives from a man aged 50 or older with acute or convalescent COVID-19. The V gene is TRBV27, the J gene TRBJ1-2; 11 positions match TRBD1. The sample comprised peripheral blood. CDR3 sequence reads: CASSLGTGGYGYTF. The CDR3, as DNA: TGTGCCAGCAGTTTAGGGACAGGGGGCTATGGCTACACCTTC.